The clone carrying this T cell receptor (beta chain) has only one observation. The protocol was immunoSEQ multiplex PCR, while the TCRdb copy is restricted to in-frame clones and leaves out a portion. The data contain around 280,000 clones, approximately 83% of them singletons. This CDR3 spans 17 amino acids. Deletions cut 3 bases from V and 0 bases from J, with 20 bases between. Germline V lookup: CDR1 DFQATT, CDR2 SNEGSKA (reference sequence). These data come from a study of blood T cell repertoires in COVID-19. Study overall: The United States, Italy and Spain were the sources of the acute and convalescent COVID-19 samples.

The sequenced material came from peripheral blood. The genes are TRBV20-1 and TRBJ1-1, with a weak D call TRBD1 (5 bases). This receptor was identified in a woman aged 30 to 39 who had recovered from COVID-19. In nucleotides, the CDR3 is TGCAGTGCTAGTATCGGGCAGGGTGGTTTCATGAACACTGAAGCTTTCTTT. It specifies CSASIGQGGFMNTEAFF.